Each of the 16 T cell receptor beta chains below was sequenced from the same sample in a study of PD-L1 blockade in urothelial cancer. Data came from immunoSEQ multiplex PCR; TCRdb stores just in-frame clones and leaves some out. The repertoire holds more than 60,000 clones, with about 88% as singletons. Time point described: peripheral blood 6 weeks after treatment start. Here the sequenced sample was PBMCs, taken around atezolizumab (anti-PD-L1) treatment. The source of these receptors is a man in his sixties with urothelial cancer.

The V call is TRBV7-9, the J call TRBJ2-7; the match to TRBD2 covers 7 bases. With 1 base clipped from V and 3 bases from J, the junction kept 6 bases outside the gene matches. The CDR3 extends over 15 amino acids. CDR1 and CDR2 from the germline V gene are SEHNR and FQNEAQ (reference sequence). For the CDR3, the DNA is TGTGCCAGCAGCTTAGGAGCGGGGAATCACTACGAGCAGTACTTC. Protein: CASSLGAGNHYEQYF.

This clone is a singleton in its sample. The gene calls are TRBV14 and TRBJ1-1; D gene uncertain. With 3 bases removed from V and 1 base from J, the gap between germline ends came to 9 bases. The CDR3 length is 14 residues. Germline V CDR1 and CDR2: SGHDN, FVKESK. CDR3 sequence (DNA): TGTGCCAGCAGCCATTCGGGAGGGAACACTGAAGCTTTCTTT. Translation gives CASSHSGGNTEAFF. Combining the CDR3 with reference TRBV14 and TRBJ1-1 gives the whole variable domain EAGVTQFPSHSVIEKGQTVTLRCDPISGHDNLYWYRRVMGKEIKFLLHFVKESKQDESGMPNNRFLAERTGGTYSTLKVQPAELEDSGVYFCASSHSGGNTEAFFGQGTRLTVV.

This CDR3 reads CASSDGKMNTEAFF. CDR3 coding DNA: TGCGCCAGCAGTGACGGGAAAATGAACACTGAAGCTTTCTTT. V usage is TRBV10-2 and J usage is TRBJ1-1; no definite D call. CDR1 and CDR2 (germline): WSHSY, SAAADI. Trimming removed 3 bases at V and 0 bases at J, with 8 bases between. CDR3 length: 14 residues.

V gene TRBV18 combines with J gene TRBJ2-3, with 8 bases matching TRBD2. CDR3 size: 15 residues. In germline, CDR1 is KGHSH, CDR2 LQKENI. V gave up 5 bases and J gave up 0 bases; unmatched junction bases: 4. The DNA of the CDR3 is TGTGCCAGCTCATTGCCGGGGGGGAGCACAGATACGCAGTATTTT. It specifies CASSLPGGSTDTQYF.

V and J are TRBV7-2 and TRBJ1-3, with 7 bases aligning to TRBD1. Germline trimming cut 6 bases from V and 3 bases from J; bases unmatched to any gene: 5. Germline V gives CDR1 SGHTA, CDR2 FQGNSA. The CDR3 length is 14 residues. In DNA form, the CDR3 reads TGTGCCAGCAGGTCAGGGGGGCATGGAAACACCATATATTTT. It translates to CASRSGGHGNTIYF.

The chain carries TRBV7-2 and TRBJ1-5; D is perhaps TRBD1 (5 bases). Trimming took 1 base from V and 4 from J, leaving 14 bases between them. CDR3 length: 16 amino acids. Looked up from germline, CDR1 is SGHTA and CDR2 is FQGNSA. In DNA, the CDR3 is TGTGCCAGCAGCTTAGGGGGGGTCCTTCCTAATCAGCCCCAGCATTTT. This encodes CASSLGGVLPNQPQHF.

The chain couples TRBV9 to TRBJ2-5, with D perhaps matching TRBD1 (5 bases). Germline V gene lookup returns CDR1 SGDLS and CDR2 YYNGEE. The germline V and J ends were trimmed by 0 bases and 6 bases, with 12 bases remaining between them. This CDR3 comprises 14 residues. This CDR3 is CASSVEPGMKTQYF. Written as DNA, the CDR3 is TGTGCCAGCAGCGTAGAGCCAGGGATGAAGACCCAGTACTTC.

This clone has just a few counts. The rearrangement uses TRBV9 and TRBJ2-2; D perhaps matches TRBD2 (5 bases). V lost 5 bases to trimming and J lost 1 base, with 12 bases between them. The CDR3 has 15 amino acids. The germline V gene has CDR1 SGDLS and CDR2 YYNGEE. The CDR3 loop reads CASSLVGRNTGELFF. For the CDR3, the DNA is TGTGCCAGCAGTTTAGTGGGGAGGAACACCGGGGAGCTGTTTTTT.

V is TRBV5-1 and J is TRBJ2-1; D remains unclear. V was trimmed by 2 bases and J by 8 bases, leaving 8 bases between them. This CDR3 spans 12 amino acids. Germline V gene data show CDR1 as SGHRS and CDR2 as YFSETQ. The CDR3 region is CASSFNFDEQFF. The CDR3 region has the DNA TGCGCCAGCAGCTTTAACTTCGATGAGCAGTTCTTC.

J is TRBJ2-7 and V is TRBV28; 8 bases line up with TRBD1. Germline V gene lookup returns CDR1 MDHEN and CDR2 SYDVKM. The junction had 11 bases not matched to a gene; V was cut back by 7 bases and J by 3 bases. The CDR3 has 15 amino acids. The DNA of the CDR3 is TGTGCCAGCAAACTAGGACAGGGTCTTCACTACGAGCAGTACTTC. Translated, it gives CASKLGQGLHYEQYF.

The gene calls are TRBV5-1 and TRBJ1-1, with 8 nucleotides matching TRBD1. J gave up 3 bases and V 3 bases, and 7 bases lay outside the gene matches. The germline V gene encodes CDR1 SGHRS and CDR2 YFSETQ. CDR3 length: 15 residues. The CDR3 reads CASSSGQGRYTEAFF. The CDR3 DNA follows: TGCGCCAGCAGCTCAGGACAGGGTAGGTACACTGAAGCTTTCTTT.

This clone appeared once. The chain links TRBV7-2 to TRBJ2-1; 9 bases agree with TRBD2. Germline CDR1 SGHTA, CDR2 FQGNSA. The CDR3 consists of 13 residues. The V gene end was trimmed by 3 bases and the J gene end by 11 bases; junction bases not matched to a gene: 5. CDR3 coding DNA: TGTGCCAGCAGCTTTAGCGGGAGCGGCAAGCAGTTCTTC. Protein sequence: CASSFSGSGKQFF.

The V gene is TRBV7-8, the J gene TRBJ1-5; no reliable D call. Per the germline V gene, CDR1 is SGHVS and CDR2 is FQNEAQ. The CDR3 extends over 13 amino acids. Trimming pared 1 base from V and 7 bases from J, leaving 8 bases between. CDR3 bases: TGTGCCAGCAGCTTAGGCAGGCTGCAGCCCCAGCATTTT. Translation gives CASSLGRLQPQHF.

The table lists this clone with a count of one. The chain uses TRBV30 and TRBJ1-1; 8 nucleotides agree with TRBD1. Germline loops: CDR1 GTSNPN, CDR2 SVGIG (reference sequence). J was trimmed by 7 bases and V by 5 bases; bases with no gene match: 6. CDR3 length: 12 amino acids. This chain's CDR3 is CAWSRGPGEAFF. CDR3 nucleotides: TGTGCCTGGTCCAGGGGGCCAGGTGAAGCTTTCTTT.

The genes are TRBV19 and TRBJ1-1, with D perhaps matching TRBD1 (6 bases). CDR1 is LNHDA and CDR2 is SQIVND in the germline V gene (reference sequence). V was trimmed by 5 bases and J by 4 bases, leaving 11 bases between them. The CDR3 covers 13 residues. Written as DNA, the CDR3 is TGTGCCAGTAGTTTCCAGGGGATCACTGAAGCTTTCTTT. This sequence encodes CASSFQGITEAFF.

This rearrangement joins TRBV28 to TRBJ1-1, with a possible D match to TRBD1 (6 bases). Germline loops: CDR1 MDHEN, CDR2 SYDVKM. V was clipped by 3 bases and J by 0 bases, with 14 bases between them. This CDR3 has 16 amino acids. The CDR3 reads CASSFLGQTLNTEAFF. In nucleotides, the CDR3 is TGTGCCAGCAGTTTTTTGGGACAAACCTTGAACACTGAAGCTTTCTTT.